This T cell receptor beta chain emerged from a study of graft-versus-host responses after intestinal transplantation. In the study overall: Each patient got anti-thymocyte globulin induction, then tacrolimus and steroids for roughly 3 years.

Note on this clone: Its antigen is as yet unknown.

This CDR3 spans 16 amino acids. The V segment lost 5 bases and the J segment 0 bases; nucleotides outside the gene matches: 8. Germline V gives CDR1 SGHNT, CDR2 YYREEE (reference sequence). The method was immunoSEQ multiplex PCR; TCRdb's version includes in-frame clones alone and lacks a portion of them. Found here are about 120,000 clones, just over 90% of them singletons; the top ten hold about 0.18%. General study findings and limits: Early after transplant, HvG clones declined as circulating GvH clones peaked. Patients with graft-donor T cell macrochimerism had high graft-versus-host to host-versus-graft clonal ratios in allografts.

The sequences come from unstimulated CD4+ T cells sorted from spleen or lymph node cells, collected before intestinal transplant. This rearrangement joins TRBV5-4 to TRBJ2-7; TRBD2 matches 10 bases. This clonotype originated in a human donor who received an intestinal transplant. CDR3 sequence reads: CASSSGLAQSSYEQYF. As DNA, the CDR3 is TGTGCCAGCAGTTCGGGACTAGCGCAAAGCTCCTACGAGCAGTACTTC.